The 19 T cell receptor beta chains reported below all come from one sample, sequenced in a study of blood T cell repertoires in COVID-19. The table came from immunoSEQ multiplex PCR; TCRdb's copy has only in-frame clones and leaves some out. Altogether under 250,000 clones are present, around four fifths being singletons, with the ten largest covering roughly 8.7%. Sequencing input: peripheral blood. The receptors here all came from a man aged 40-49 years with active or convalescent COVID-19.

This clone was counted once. CDR3 DNA sequence: TGTGCCAGCAGCCTACGGACTAGCGGGGGGACGGAGACCCAGTACTTC. This encodes CASSLRTSGGTETQYF. This chain connects TRBV5-4 to TRBJ2-5; 14 bases align to TRBD2. The J segment lost 5 bases and the V segment lost 4 bases, leaving 7 bases of the junction unmatched. This CDR3 contains 16 residues. Germline V lookup: CDR1 SGHNT, CDR2 YYREEE (reference sequence).

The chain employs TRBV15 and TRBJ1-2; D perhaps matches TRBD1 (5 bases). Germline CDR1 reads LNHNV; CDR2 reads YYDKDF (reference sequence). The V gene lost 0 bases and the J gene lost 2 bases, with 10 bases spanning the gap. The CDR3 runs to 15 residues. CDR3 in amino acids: CATSRDGAGNYGYTF. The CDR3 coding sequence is TGTGCCACCAGCAGAGATGGCGCAGGGAACTATGGCTACACCTTC.

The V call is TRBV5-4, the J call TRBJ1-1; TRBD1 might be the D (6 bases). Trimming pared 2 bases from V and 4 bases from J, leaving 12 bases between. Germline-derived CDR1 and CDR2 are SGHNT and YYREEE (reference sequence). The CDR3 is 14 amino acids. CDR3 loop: CASSLGGAGTEAFF. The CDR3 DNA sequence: TGTGCCAGCAGCTTAGGGGGGGCGGGCACTGAAGCTTTCTTT.

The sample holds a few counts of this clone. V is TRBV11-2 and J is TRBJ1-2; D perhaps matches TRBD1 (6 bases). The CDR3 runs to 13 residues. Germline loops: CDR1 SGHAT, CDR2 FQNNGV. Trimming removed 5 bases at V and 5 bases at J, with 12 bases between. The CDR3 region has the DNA TGTGCCAGCAGCCCAGGACAGTCTTATGGCTACACCTTC. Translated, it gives CASSPGQSYGYTF.

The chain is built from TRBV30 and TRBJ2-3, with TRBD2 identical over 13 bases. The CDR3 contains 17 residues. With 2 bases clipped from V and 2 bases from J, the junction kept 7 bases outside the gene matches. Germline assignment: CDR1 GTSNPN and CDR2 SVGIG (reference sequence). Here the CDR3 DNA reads TGTGCCTGGAGTAGACTAGCGGGGGGCCCCTTCACAGATACGCAGTATTTT. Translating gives CAWSRLAGGPFTDTQYF.

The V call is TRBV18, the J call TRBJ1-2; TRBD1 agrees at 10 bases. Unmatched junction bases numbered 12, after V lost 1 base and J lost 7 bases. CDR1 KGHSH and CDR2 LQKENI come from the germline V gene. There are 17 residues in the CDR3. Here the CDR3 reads CASSPQEVRQGASGYTF. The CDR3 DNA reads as TGTGCCAGCTCACCACAAGAGGTTAGACAGGGGGCGAGTGGCTACACCTTC.

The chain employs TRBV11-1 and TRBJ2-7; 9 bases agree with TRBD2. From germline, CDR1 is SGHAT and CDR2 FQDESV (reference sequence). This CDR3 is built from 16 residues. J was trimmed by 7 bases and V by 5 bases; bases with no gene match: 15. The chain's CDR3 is CASSPSLVAGVWEQYF. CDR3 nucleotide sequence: TGTGCCAGCAGCCCCTCTCTAGTAGCGGGAGTCTGGGAGCAGTACTTC. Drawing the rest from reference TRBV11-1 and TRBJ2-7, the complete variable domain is EAEVAQSPRYKITEKSQAVAFWCDPISGHATLYWYRQILGQGPELLVQFQDESVVDDSQLPKDRFSAERLKGVDSTLKIQPAELGDSAMYLCASSPSLVAGVWEQYFGPGTRLTVT.

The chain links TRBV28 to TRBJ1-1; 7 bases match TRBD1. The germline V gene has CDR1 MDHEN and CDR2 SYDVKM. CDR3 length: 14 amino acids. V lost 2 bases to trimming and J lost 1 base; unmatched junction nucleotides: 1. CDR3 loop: CASSLGTANTEAFF. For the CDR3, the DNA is TGTGCCAGCAGTTTAGGGACAGCGAACACTGAAGCTTTCTTT.

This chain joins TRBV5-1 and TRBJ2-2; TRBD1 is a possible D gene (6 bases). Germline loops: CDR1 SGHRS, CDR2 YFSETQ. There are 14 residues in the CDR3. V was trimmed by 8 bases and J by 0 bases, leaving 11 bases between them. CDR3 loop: CARERTANTGELFF. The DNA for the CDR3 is TGCGCCAGGGAAAGGACAGCGAACACCGGGGAGCTGTTTTTT. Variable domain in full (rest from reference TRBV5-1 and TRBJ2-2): KAGVTQTPRYLIKTRGQQVTLSCSPISGHRSVSWYQQTPGQGLQFLFEYFSETQRNKGNFPGRFSGRQFSNSRSEMNVSTLELGDSALYLCARERTANTGELFFGEGSRLTVL.

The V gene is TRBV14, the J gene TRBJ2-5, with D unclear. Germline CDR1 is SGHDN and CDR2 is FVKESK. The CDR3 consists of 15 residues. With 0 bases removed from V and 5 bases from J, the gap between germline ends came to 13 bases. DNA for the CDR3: TGTGCCAGCAGCCAAGAAACGGGTAGCTGGGAGACCCAGTACTTC. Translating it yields CASSQETGSWETQYF.

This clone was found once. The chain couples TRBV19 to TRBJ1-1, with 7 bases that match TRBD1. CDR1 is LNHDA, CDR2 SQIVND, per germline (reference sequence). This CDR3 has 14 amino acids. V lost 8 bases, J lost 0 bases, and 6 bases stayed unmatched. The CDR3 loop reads CASGDSLMNTEAFF. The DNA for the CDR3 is TGTGCCAGTGGGGACAGCCTCATGAACACTGAAGCTTTCTTT.

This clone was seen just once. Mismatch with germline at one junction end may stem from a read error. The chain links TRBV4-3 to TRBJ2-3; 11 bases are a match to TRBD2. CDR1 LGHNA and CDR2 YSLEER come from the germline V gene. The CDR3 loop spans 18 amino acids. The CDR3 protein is CASSQYGTSGLSTDTQYF. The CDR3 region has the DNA TGCGCCAGCAGCCAATACGGGACTAGCGGTTTGTCTACAGACACGCAGTATTTT.

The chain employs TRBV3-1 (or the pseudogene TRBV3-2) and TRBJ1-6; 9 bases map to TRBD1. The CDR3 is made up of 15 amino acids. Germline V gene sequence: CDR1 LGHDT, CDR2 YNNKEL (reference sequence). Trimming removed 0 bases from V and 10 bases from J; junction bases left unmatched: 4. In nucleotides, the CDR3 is TGTGCCAGCAGCCAAGATGGGACAGGGAGGTCACCCCTCCACTTT. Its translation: CASSQDGTGRSPLHF.

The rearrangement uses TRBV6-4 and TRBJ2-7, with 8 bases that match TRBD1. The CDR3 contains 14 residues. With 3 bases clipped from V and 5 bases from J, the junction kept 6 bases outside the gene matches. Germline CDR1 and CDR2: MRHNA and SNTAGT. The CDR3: CASSEWTGYNEQYF. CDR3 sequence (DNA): TGTGCCAGCAGTGAATGGACAGGGTACAACGAGCAGTACTTC.

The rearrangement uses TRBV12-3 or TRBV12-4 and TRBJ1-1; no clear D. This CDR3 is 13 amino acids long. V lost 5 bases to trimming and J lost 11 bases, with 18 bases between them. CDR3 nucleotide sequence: TGTGCCAGCAGTAAGCGGGAAGGATGGTTGGCTTTCTTT. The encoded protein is CASSKREGWLAFF.

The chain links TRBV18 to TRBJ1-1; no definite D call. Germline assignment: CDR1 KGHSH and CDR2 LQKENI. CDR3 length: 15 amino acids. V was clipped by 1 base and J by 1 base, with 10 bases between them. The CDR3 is CASSPRSSGNTEAFF. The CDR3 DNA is TGTGCCAGCTCACCACGGTCCAGTGGGAACACTGAAGCTTTCTTT.

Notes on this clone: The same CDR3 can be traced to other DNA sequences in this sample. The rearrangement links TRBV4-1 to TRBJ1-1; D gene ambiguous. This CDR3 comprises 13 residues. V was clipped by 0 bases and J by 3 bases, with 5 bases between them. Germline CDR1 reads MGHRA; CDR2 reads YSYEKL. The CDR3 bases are TGCGCCAGCAGCCAAGATCGGGACACTGAAGCTTTCTTT. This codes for CASSQDRDTEAFF.

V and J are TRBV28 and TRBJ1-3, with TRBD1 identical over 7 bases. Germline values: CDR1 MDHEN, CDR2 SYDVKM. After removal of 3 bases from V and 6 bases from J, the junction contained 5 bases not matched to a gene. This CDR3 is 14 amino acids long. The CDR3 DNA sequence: TGTGCCAGCAGTTTCAGCAGGGGGGAAAACACCATATATTTT. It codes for CASSFSRGENTIYF.

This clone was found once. CDR3 nucleotides: TGTGCCATCCAGGGCGTCAGCGAGCAGTACTTC. Translation gives CAIQGVSEQYF. V gene TRBV10-3 combines with J gene TRBJ2-7; weak D call: TRBD1 (5 bases). CDR1 is ENHRY, CDR2 SYGVKD, per germline. CDR3 length: 11 amino acids. V was shortened by 8 bases and J by 6 bases, with 11 bases between the two germline ends.